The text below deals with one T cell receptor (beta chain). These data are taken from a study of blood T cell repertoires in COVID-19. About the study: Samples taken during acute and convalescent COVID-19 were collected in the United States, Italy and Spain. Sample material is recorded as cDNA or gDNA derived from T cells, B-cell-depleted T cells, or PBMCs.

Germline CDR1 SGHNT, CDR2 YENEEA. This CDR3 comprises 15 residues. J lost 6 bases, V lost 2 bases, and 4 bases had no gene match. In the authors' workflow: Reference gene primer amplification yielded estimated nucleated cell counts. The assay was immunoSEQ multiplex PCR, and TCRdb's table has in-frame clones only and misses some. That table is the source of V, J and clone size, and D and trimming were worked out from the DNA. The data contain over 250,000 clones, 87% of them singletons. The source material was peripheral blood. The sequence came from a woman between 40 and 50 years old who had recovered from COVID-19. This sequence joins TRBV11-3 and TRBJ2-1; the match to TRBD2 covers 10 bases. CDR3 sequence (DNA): TGTGCCAGCAGCTTATCAGCGGGGGGGGTCAATGAGCAGTTCTTC. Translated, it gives CASSLSAGGVNEQFF.